The 23 T cell receptor beta chains presented below share a single source sample, sequenced in a study of blood T cell repertoires in COVID-19. Sequenced by immunoSEQ multiplex PCR; TCRdb stores in-frame clones only, minus some. The sample records fewer than 600,000 clones, approximately 90% being singletons. Input material: PBMCs or T cells enriched from blood (not recorded which). The receptor source for this set is a woman aged 40-49 years who had recovered from COVID-19.

The chain joins TRBV11-1 to TRBJ2-7, with 9 positions matching TRBD1. Germline assignment: CDR1 SGHAT and CDR2 FQDESV (reference sequence). Trimming at V came to 5 bases and at J to 6 bases, leaving 8 bases not matched to a gene. The CDR3 is made up of 14 amino acids. CDR3 nucleotides: TGTGCCAGCAGCCAGGGACAGGGTGCCTCCGAGCAGTACTTC. This codes for CASSQGQGASEQYF.

The genes are TRBV20-1 and TRBJ2-5; D ambiguous. The germline V and J ends were trimmed by 4 bases and 0 bases, with 3 bases remaining between them. Germline V gene data show CDR1 as DFQATT and CDR2 as SNEGSKA (reference sequence). This CDR3 contains 11 residues. The DNA of the CDR3 is TGCAGTGCTATCAACCAAGAGACCCAGTACTTC. Translated, it gives CSAINQETQYF.

This chain uses TRBV19 with TRBJ2-3, with 7 bases aligning to TRBD2. The CDR3 length is 15 residues. The germline gives CDR1 LNHDA, CDR2 SQIVND (reference sequence). The junction had 4 bases not matched to a gene; V was cut back by 4 bases and J by 0 bases. CDR3 nucleotide sequence: TGTGCCAGTAGTACGAGCGGGGCTAGCACAGATACGCAGTATTTT. Amino acids: CASSTSGASTDTQYF.

The chain links TRBV7-2 to TRBJ2-3; possible D gene TRBD2, 6 bases. With 4 bases removed from V and 6 bases from J, the gap between germline ends came to 29 bases. Germline CDR1 and CDR2: SGHTA and FQGNSA. This CDR3 has 19 residues. The CDR3 DNA follows: TGTGCCAGCAGCTCCCTGGGACCGATAGCGACGGGGGATTGGGATACGCAGTATTTT. Protein: CASSSLGPIATGDWDTQYF.

This sequence joins TRBV7-9 and TRBJ2-1; 8 nucleotides match TRBD2. The germline V gene has CDR1 SEHNR and CDR2 FQNEAQ (reference sequence). This CDR3 contains 17 residues. J gave up 0 bases and V 5 bases, and 9 bases lay outside the gene matches. The CDR3 DNA reads as TGTGCCAGCAGCGGAGCCGGGACTAGGCCCTCCTACAATGAGCAGTTCTTC. Its translation is CASSGAGTRPSYNEQFF.

V gene TRBV24-1 combines with J gene TRBJ1-5, with D possibly matching TRBD1 (6 bases). This CDR3 is built from 17 residues. Per the germline V gene, CDR1 is KGHDR and CDR2 is SFDVKD. V dropped 9 bases and J dropped 1 base, with 21 bases sitting between them. The DNA for the CDR3 is TGTGCCACCCAGAAGACCGGGGAGGGGGTGAGCAATCAGCCCCAGCATTTT. The encoded protein is CATQKTGEGVSNQPQHF.

The J gene is TRBJ1-1, the V gene TRBV28; TRBD1 is a possible D gene (6 bases). CDR3 length: 11 amino acids. V was shortened by 5 bases and J by 8 bases, with 9 bases between the two germline ends. Germline CDR1 reads MDHEN; CDR2 reads SYDVKM. CDR3 sequence reads: CASSDRLEAFF. For the CDR3, the DNA is TGTGCCAGCAGTGACAGGCTCGAAGCTTTCTTT.

V gene TRBV25-1 combines with J gene TRBJ2-3; no clear D. Trimming pared 6 bases from V and 0 bases from J, leaving 7 bases between. Germline values: CDR1 MGHDK, CDR2 SYGVNS. The CDR3 is 13 residues long. The CDR3 loop is CASRPYSTDTQYF. The CDR3 DNA reads as TGTGCCAGCAGACCCTATAGCACAGATACGCAGTATTTT.

The rearrangement uses TRBV27 and TRBJ2-3; 7 bases map to TRBD2. Trimming took 3 bases from V and 7 from J; bases not matched to a gene: 4. The CDR3 extends over 13 amino acids. From germline, CDR1 is MNHEY and CDR2 SMNVEV (reference sequence). CDR3: CASSFSGPYTQYF. CDR3 nucleotide sequence: TGTGCCAGCAGTTTTAGCGGGCCATATACGCAGTATTTT.

The V and J genes are TRBV9 and TRBJ1-1; weak D call: TRBD1 (6 bases). CDR1 and CDR2 from the germline V gene are SGDLS and YYNGEE. Deletions cut 0 bases from V and 1 base from J, with 10 bases between. CDR3 length: 15 residues. CDR3 sequence (DNA): TGTGCCAGCAGCGTAGATGGACAGTGGAACACTGAAGCTTTCTTT. Translating it yields CASSVDGQWNTEAFF.

The genes are TRBV9 and TRBJ2-5; D may be TRBD1 (5 bases). The CDR3 runs to 14 residues. Trimming pared 0 bases from V and 2 bases from J, leaving 8 bases between. CDR1 SGDLS and CDR2 YYNGEE come from the germline V gene. CDR3 nucleotides: TGTGCCAGCAGCGTAGAGGGGATACAAGAGACCCAGTACTTC. Translated, it gives CASSVEGIQETQYF.

This sequence joins TRBV3-1 (or the pseudogene TRBV3-2) and TRBJ2-1; a possible D gene is TRBD1 (5 bases). Germline loops: CDR1 LGHDT, CDR2 YNNKEL (reference sequence). The CDR3 is made up of 13 amino acids. V was clipped by 3 bases and J by 7 bases, with 10 bases between them. CDR3: CASSQVAGNEQFF. The CDR3 nucleotides read TGTGCCAGCAGCCAGGTCGCAGGGAATGAGCAGTTCTTC.

This chain uses TRBV27 with TRBJ2-2, with 11 bases fitting TRBD1. The trim removed 7 bases at V and 5 bases at J, leaving 9 bases unmatched. CDR3 length: 16 amino acids. Germline lookup yields CDR1 MNHEY and CDR2 SMNVEV (reference sequence). DNA for the CDR3: TGTGCCAGCACCAGGACCGGGACAGGGGGAACCGGGGAGCTGTTTTTT. It translates to CASTRTGTGGTGELFF.

The chain uses TRBV7-2 and TRBJ2-1; D gene uncertain. Per the germline V gene, CDR1 is SGHTA and CDR2 is FQGNSA. V was shortened by 3 bases and J by 8 bases, with 11 bases between the two germline ends. The CDR3 is made up of 13 amino acids. The CDR3 DNA follows: TGTGCCAGCAGCTTTTCCCCCGAGGATGAGCAGTTCTTC. It is translated as CASSFSPEDEQFF.

The chain uses TRBV27 and TRBJ1-5; tentative D call: TRBD1 (6 bases). The length of the CDR3 is 15 residues. Trimming removed 3 bases at V and 2 bases at J, with 11 bases between. The germline V gene encodes CDR1 MNHEY and CDR2 SMNVEV (reference sequence). CDR3 bases: TGTGCCAGCAGTTTTTCAGGGGTGGGCAATCAGCCCCAGCATTTT. This encodes CASSFSGVGNQPQHF.

The V and J genes are TRBV14 and TRBJ2-1; 7 bases line up with TRBD2. Germline V lookup: CDR1 SGHDN, CDR2 FVKESK. This CDR3 has 16 residues. J lost 7 bases, V lost 4 bases, and 13 bases had no gene match. CDR3 loop: CASSPETSRWRNEQFF. The CDR3, as DNA: TGTGCCAGCAGCCCGGAGACTAGCAGGTGGCGAAATGAGCAGTTCTTC. The entire variable domain, with the rest obtained from reference TRBV14 and TRBJ2-1, is as follows: EAGVTQFPSHSVIEKGQTVTLRCDPISGHDNLYWYRRVMGKEIKFLLHFVKESKQDESGMPNNRFLAERTGGTYSTLKVQPAELEDSGVYFCASSPETSRWRNEQFFGPGTRLTVL.

This chain links TRBV6-5 with TRBJ2-7, with 8 bases fitting TRBD2. In germline, CDR1 is MNHEY, CDR2 SVGAGI. The ends lost 7 bases at V and 2 bases at J; junction bases unmatched: 10. The CDR3 runs 15 residues. The CDR3 DNA reads TGTGCCAGCAAAACCGTGGTTAGCGGGACCTACGAGCAGTACTTC. It specifies CASKTVVSGTYEQYF.

The chain couples TRBV2 to TRBJ2-5, with unresolved D. Trimming shortened V by 2 bases and J by 2 bases, and 6 bases separated the two germline ends. CDR1 and CDR2 (germline): SNHLY, FYNNEI. The CDR3 is 13 amino acids. In DNA form, the CDR3 reads TGTGCCAGCAGTGAATACTGGCAAGAGACCCAGTACTTC. Translation: CASSEYWQETQYF.

The V gene is TRBV6-5, the J gene TRBJ1-5; perhaps TRBD1 as D (6 bases). The length of the CDR3 is 15 residues. CDR1 is MNHEY, CDR2 SVGAGI, per germline. V was cut by 6 bases and J by 7 bases, with 19 bases left in between. CDR3 amino acids: CASSQFGKGEQPQHF. In DNA, the CDR3 is TGTGCCAGCAGCCAATTCGGGAAGGGGGAACAGCCCCAGCATTTT.

The V and J genes are TRBV7-9 and TRBJ1-2, with D unclear. The CDR3 consists of 12 residues. Germline CDR1 is SEHNR and CDR2 is FQNEAQ (reference sequence). V gave up 5 bases and J gave up 0 bases, with 4 bases separating them. The DNA of the CDR3 is TGTGCCAGCAGCCGTTCTAACTATGGCTACACCTTC. Its protein is CASSRSNYGYTF.

The rearrangement uses TRBV19 and TRBJ1-1; no definite D call. The CDR3 consists of 13 residues. Germline CDR1 LNHDA, CDR2 SQIVND (reference sequence). V was shortened by 4 bases and J by 1 base, with 7 bases between the two germline ends. The CDR3 region is CASSTTRNTEAFF. The CDR3 DNA reads TGTGCCAGTAGTACGACAAGGAACACTGAAGCTTTCTTT. Full variable domain (missing parts from reference TRBV19 and TRBJ1-1): DGGITQSPKYLFRKEGQNVTLSCEQNLNHDAMYWYRQDPGQGLRLIYYSQIVNDFQKGDIAEGYSVSREKKESFPLTVTSAQKNPTAFYLCASSTTRNTEAFFGQGTRLTVV.

The V and J genes are TRBV19 and TRBJ2-1, with 14 bases identical to TRBD2. Trimming took 6 bases from V and 10 from J; bases not matched to a gene: 8. The CDR3 runs 15 residues. The germline gives CDR1 LNHDA, CDR2 SQIVND (reference sequence). CDR3 DNA sequence: TGTGCCAGTAGGCCGACTAGCGGGAGGGCCATAGAGCAGTTCTTC. It translates to CASRPTSGRAIEQFF.

The chain uses TRBV29-1 and TRBJ2-5, with 9 bases lining up with TRBD2. J lost 7 bases, V lost 2 bases, and 17 bases had no gene match. This CDR3 has 17 residues. CDR1 and CDR2 (germline): SQVTM, ANQGSEA. CDR3 nucleotide sequence: TGCAGCGTTGAAAGTAGCGGGAGTCCCCACCCGGCGGGGACCCAGTACTTC. Translation gives CSVESSGSPHPAGTQYF.